This TCR beta chain was profiled in a study of T-cell reconstitution after alpha-beta-depleted transplantation in children. The germline CDR1 and CDR2 sequences are LNHDA and SQIVND (reference sequence). The length of the CDR3 is 14 residues. In the case of this clonotype: Compared with germline, one end of the junction differs, possibly owing to a read error.

Unique molecular identifiers were used to barcode this TCRbeta library. TCRdb reprocessed the PCR reads with MiXCR, giving one entry per CDR3 protein. This sample has 200,000 to 250,000 distinct CDR3 sequences; around 12% occur once, and the top ten carry roughly 2.6%. The clonotype originates from a human donor who donated a stem cell graft to a child with acute lymphoblastic leukemia. V gene TRBV19 combines with J gene TRBJ1-2, with a weak D call TRBD1 (5 bases). The specimen was PBMCs from the stem cell graft donor, collected from the stem cell graft. CDR3 residues: CASRIDSSGYGYTF. In DNA form, the CDR3 reads TGTGCCAGTAGGATAGACAGCTCTGGATATGGCTACACCTTC.